Sequencing of this TCR beta chain was carried out in a study of CD8 T cells in Susac syndrome. Study results and caveats: The TCR sequencing and HLA analysis in the study involved a relatively small number of individuals, as the study acknowledged.

Random hexamers served to reverse transcribe roughly 0.5 to 1 ug RNA. TCRdb ran MiXCR on the immunoSEQ multiplex PCR reads and lists one entry per CDR3 protein. The sample holds 120,000 or so distinct CDR3 sequences, approximately 94% seen once. Germline-derived CDR1 and CDR2 are MNHEY and SVGAGI. V was pared by 6 bases and J by 0 bases, with 8 bases between. The CDR3 is made up of 13 amino acids. Concerning this clonotype itself: Antigen specificity is unknown.

The sample comprised CD4+ T cells from PBMCs. This chain links TRBV6-5 with TRBJ1-2, with D uncertain. The TCR originated in a human donor with multiple sclerosis. The CDR3 here is CASRNRPNYGYTF. The CDR3 DNA sequence: TGTGCCAGCAGGAACAGACCTAACTATGGCTACACCTTC.